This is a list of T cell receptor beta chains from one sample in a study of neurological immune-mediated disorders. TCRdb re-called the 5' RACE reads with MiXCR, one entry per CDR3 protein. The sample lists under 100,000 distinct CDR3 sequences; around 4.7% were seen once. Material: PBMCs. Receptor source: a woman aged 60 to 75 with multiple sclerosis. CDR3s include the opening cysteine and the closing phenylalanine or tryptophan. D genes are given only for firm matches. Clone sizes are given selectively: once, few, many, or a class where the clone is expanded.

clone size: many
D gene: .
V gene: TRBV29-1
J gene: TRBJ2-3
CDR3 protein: CSVGAPDTQYF
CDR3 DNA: TGCAGCGTTGGGGCTCCCGATACGCAGTATTTT

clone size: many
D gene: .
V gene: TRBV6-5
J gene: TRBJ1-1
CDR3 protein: CASSYSMRNTEAFF
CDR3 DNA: TGTGCCAGCAGTTACTCGATGAGAAACACTGAAGCTTTCTTT

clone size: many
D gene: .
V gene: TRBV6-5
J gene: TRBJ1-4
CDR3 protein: CASSYSAVNEKLFF
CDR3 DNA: TGTGCCAGCAGTTACTCGGCCGTTAATGAAAAACTGTTTTTT

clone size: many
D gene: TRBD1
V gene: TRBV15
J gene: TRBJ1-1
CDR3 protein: CATSRGTNRGNTEAFF
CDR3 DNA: TGTGCCACCAGCAGGGGTACAAACAGGGGGAACACTGAAGCTTTCTTT

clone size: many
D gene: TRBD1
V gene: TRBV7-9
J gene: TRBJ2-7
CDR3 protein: CASSPGTGWGEQYF
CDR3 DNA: TGTGCCAGCAGCCCCGGGACAGGGTGGGGCGAGCAGTACTTC

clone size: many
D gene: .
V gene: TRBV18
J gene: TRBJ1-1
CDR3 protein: CASSPLNTEAFF
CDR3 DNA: TGTGCCAGCTCACCATTAAACACTGAAGCTTTCTTT

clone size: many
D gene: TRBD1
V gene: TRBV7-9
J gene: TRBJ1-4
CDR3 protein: CASSTGDRRNEKLFF
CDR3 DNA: TGTGCCAGCAGCACTGGGGACAGACGAAATGAAAAACTGTTTTTT

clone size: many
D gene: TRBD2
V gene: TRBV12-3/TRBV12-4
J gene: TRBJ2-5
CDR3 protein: CASSPLAGGQETQYF
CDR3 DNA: TGTGCCAGCAGTCCCCTAGCGGGGGGGCAAGAGACCCAGTACTTC

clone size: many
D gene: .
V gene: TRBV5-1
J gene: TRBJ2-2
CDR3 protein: CASTLTVGNTGELFF
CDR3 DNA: TGCGCCAGCACCCTGACAGTGGGAAACACCGGGGAGCTGTTTTTT

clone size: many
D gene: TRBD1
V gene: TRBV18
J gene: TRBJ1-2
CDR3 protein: CASSNGQGEMYGYTF
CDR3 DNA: TGTGCCAGCTCAAATGGACAGGGGGAGATGTATGGCTACACCTTC

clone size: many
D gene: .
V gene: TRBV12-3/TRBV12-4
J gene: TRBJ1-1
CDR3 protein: CASSLSSMNTEAFF
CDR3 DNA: TGTGCCAGCAGTTTGTCCAGCATGAACACTGAAGCTTTCTTT

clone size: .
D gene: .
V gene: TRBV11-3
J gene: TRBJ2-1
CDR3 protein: CASSAAGPPTGNEQFF
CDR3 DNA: TGTGCCAGCAGCGCCGCCGGGCCCCCGACCGGTAATGAGCAGTTCTTC

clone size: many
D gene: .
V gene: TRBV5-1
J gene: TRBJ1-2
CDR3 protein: CASSLERSYGYTF
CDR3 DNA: TGCGCCAGCAGCTTGGAGCGCTCCTATGGCTACACCTTC

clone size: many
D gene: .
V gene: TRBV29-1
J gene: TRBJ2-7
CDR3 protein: CSVGSLAYEQYF
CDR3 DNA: TGCAGCGTTGGAAGCCTAGCCTACGAGCAGTACTTC

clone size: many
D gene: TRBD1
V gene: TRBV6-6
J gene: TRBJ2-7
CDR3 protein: CASTRGRTYEQYF
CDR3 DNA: TGTGCCAGTACAAGGGGGCGAACCTACGAGCAGTACTTC

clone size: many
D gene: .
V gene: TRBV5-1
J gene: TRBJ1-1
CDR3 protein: CASSLPRAGEAFF
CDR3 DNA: TGCGCCAGCAGCTTGCCACGAGCAGGTGAAGCTTTCTTT

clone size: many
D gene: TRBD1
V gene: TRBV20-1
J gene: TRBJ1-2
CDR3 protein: CSARGQSNPVDGYTF
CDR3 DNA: TGCAGTGCTAGGGGACAGTCAAATCCAGTGGATGGCTACACCTTC

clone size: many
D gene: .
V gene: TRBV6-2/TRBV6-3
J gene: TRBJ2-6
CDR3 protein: CASSYLGTSGANVLTF
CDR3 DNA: TGTGCCAGCAGTTACCTGGGAACCTCTGGGGCCAACGTCCTGACTTTC

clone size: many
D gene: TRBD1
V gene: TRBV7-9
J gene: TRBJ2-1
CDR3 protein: CASSLEAFPGTGVRNEQFF
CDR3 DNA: TGTGCCAGCAGCTTAGAAGCCTTCCCCGGGACAGGGGTTAGAAATGAGCAGTTCTTC

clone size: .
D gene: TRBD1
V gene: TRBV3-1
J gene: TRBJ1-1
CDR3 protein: CASSPRETGVPGYTEAFF
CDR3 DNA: TGTGCCAGCAGCCCCCGGGAGACAGGGGTACCTGGGTACACTGAAGCTTTCTTT

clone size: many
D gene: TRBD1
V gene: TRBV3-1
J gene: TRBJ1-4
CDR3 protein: CASSDRGRGATNEKLFF
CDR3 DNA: TGTGCCAGCAGTGACAGGGGAAGAGGGGCAACTAATGAAAAACTGTTTTTT

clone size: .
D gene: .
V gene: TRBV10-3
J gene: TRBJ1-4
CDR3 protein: CAISEPGKSTNEKLFF
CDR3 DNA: TGTGCCATCAGTGAGCCCGGGAAGTCAACTAATGAAAAACTGTTTTTT

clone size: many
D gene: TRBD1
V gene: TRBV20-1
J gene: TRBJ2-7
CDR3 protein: CSATGTGYEQYF
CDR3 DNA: TGCAGTGCGACCGGGACAGGCTACGAGCAGTACTTC

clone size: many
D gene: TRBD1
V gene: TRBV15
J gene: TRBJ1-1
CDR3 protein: CATSRDGQGTEAFF
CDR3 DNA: TGTGCCACCAGCAGAGACGGACAGGGCACTGAAGCTTTCTTT

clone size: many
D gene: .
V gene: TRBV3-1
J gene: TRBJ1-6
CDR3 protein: CASSPGFYNSPLHF
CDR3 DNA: TGTGCCAGCAGCCCCGGGTTCTATAATTCACCCCTCCACTTT

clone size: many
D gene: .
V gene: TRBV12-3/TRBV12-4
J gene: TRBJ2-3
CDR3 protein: CASIPGTDTQYF
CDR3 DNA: TGTGCCAGCATTCCGGGCACAGATACGCAGTATTTT

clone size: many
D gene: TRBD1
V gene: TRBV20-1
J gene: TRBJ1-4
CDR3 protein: CGTGGTNEKLFF
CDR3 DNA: TGCGGAACAGGGGGCACTAATGAAAAACTGTTTTTT

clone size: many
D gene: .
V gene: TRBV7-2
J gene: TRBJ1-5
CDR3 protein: CASSPQDHQPQHF
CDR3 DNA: TGTGCCAGCAGCCCACAGGACCATCAGCCCCAGCATTTT

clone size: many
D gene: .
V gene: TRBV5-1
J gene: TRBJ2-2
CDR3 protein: CASSFRAENTGELFF
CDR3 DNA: TGCGCCAGCAGCTTTCGGGCAGAGAACACCGGGGAGCTGTTTTTT

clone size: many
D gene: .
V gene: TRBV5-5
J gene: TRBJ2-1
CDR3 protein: CASSLNGNEQFF
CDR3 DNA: TGTGCCAGCAGCTTGAACGGCAATGAGCAGTTCTTC

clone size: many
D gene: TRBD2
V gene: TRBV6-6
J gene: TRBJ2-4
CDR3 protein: CASRIAGSAKNIQYF
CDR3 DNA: TGTGCCAGCAGGATAGCGGGTTCAGCCAAAAACATTCAGTACTTC

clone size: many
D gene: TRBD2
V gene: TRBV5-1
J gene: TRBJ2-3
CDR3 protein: CASSLTAGTSLDTQYF
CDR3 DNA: TGCGCCAGCAGCCTTACGGCTGGGACTAGCCTGGATACGCAGTATTTT

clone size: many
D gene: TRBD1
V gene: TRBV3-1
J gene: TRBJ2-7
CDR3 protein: CASSQGQGFHEQYF
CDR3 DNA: TGTGCCAGCAGCCAGGGACAGGGGTTCCACGAGCAGTACTTC

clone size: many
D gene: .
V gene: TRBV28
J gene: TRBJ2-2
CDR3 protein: CASSFPGELFF
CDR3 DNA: TGTGCCAGCAGTTTTCCCGGGGAGCTGTTTTTT

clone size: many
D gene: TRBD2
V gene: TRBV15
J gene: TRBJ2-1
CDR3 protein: CATSRILGTSGGRPYNEQFF
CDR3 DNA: TGTGCCACCAGCAGGATCTTAGGGACTAGCGGGGGCCGTCCCTACAATGAGCAGTTCTTC

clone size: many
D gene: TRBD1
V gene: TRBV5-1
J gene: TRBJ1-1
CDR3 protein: CASSSGTGGARTEAFF
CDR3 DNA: TGCGCCAGCAGCTCGGGGACAGGGGGCGCGAGGACTGAAGCTTTCTTT

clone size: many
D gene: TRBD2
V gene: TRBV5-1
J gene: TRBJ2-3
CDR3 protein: CASSPASGGGSDTQYF
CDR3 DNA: TGCGCCAGCAGCCCCGCTAGCGGGGGGGGTTCAGATACGCAGTATTTT

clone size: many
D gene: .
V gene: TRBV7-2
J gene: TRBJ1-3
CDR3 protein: CASSLGTGRPSGNTIYF
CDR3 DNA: TGTGCCAGCAGCTTAGGTACCGGCCGGCCCTCTGGAAACACCATATATTTT

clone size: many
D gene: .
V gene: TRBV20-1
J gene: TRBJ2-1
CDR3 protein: CSASLWSSRSSYNEQFF
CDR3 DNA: TGCAGTGCCTCCCTTTGGTCTAGTCGGAGCTCCTACAATGAGCAGTTCTTC

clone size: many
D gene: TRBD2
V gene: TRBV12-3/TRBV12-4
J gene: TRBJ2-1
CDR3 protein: CASNREGMSGNEQFF
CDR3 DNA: TGTGCCAGCAACCGGGAGGGGATGTCGGGCAATGAGCAGTTCTTC